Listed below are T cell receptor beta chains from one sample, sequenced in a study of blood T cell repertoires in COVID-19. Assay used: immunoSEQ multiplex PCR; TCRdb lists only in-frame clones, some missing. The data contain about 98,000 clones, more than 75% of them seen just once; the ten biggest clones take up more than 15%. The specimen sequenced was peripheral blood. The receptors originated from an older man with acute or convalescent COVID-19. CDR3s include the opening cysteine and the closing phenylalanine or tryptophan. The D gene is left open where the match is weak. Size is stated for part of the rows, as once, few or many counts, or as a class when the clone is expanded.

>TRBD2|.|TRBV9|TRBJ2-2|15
TGTGCCAGCAGCCCGAGCGGGACGAACACCGGGGAGCTGTTTTTT
CASSPSGTNTGELFF
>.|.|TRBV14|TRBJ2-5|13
TGTGCCAGCAGCCTGCGGTTGAAGGAGACCCAGTACTTC
CASSLRLKETQYF
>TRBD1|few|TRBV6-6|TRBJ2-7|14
TGTGCCAGCAACTACGGGGACAGGGCCTACGAGCAGTACTTC
CASNYGDRAYEQYF
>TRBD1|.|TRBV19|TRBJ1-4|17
TGTGCCAGTAGTGTAACCGGGACAGGTCCTTTTAATGAAAAACTGTTTTTT
CASSVTGTGPFNEKLFF
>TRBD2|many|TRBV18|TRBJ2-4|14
TGTGCCAGCTCACCAGAGACTAGCGGGGCTACGTTCTACTTC
CASSPETSGATFYF
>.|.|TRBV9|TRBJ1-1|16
TGTGCCAGCAGCCCAGGAGGTGCAGGGAGGGTCACTGAAGCTTTCTTT
CASSPGGAGRVTEAFF
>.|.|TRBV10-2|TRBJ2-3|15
TGCGCCAGCAGTCCGCTAGTTGATGGCACAGATACGCAGTATTTT
CASSPLVDGTDTQYF
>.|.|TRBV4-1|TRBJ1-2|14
TGCGCCAGCAGCCAAGATGCAGGGGTTTATGGCTACACCTTC
CASSQDAGVYGYTF
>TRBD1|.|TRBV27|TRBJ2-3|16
TGTGCCAGCAGACTTTACGGGACAGGGGGCACAGATACGCAGTATTTT
CASRLYGTGGTDTQYF
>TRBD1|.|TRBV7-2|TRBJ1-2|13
TGTGCCAGCAGCGCGAGGACAGGGTATGGCTACACCTTC
CASSARTGYGYTF
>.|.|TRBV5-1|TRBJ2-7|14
TGCGCCAGCAGCTTGAACGGGATTGGCGAAGAGCAGTACTTC
CASSLNGIGEEQYF
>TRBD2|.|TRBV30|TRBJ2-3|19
TGTGCCTGGAGCGCCTTTAGGACTAGCGGGAGGGCCAGGGTAGATACGCAGTATTTT
CAWSAFRTSGRARVDTQYF
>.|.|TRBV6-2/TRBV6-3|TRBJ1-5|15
TGTGCCAGCAGCCACGCCCCAGGGGTCAATCAGCCCCAGCATTTT
CASSHAPGVNQPQHF